A selection of T cell receptor beta chains follows, all from one sample in a study of cytomegalovirus exposure and HLA in healthy donors. Clones were sequenced by immunoSEQ multiplex PCR, and TCRdb holds only the in-frame ones, with some missing. Of over 65,000 clones listed, more than 70% are singletons. The sequenced sample was PBMCs. The receptors derive from a man aged 40-49 years in good health and CMV-seronegative. The CDR3 runs from the conserved cysteine through the conserved F or W. Each record gives: V gene, D gene, clone size, J gene, CDR3 protein, CDR3 DNA. The D gene is left open where the match is weak. Where a row states a size, it is once, few, many or the class of an expanded clone; other rows omit it.

TRBV18,TRBD1,few,TRBJ1-3,CASSLAQGDSGNTIYF,TGTGCCAGCTCTCTCGCACAGGGGGACTCTGGAAACACCATATATTTT
TRBV9,TRBD2,.,TRBJ2-3,CASSVTSGRADTQYF,TGTGCCAGCAGCGTGACTAGCGGGAGAGCAGATACGCAGTATTTT
TRBV4-1,TRBD2,.,TRBJ2-5,CASSLAGGGQETQYF,TGCGCCAGCAGCCTAGCGGGAGGGGGCCAAGAGACCCAGTACTTC
TRBV5-5,TRBD2,.,TRBJ2-4,CASSPAASGRWNIQYF,TGTGCCAGCAGCCCGGCAGCTAGCGGGAGGTGGAACATTCAGTACTTC
TRBV6-5,.,.,TRBJ1-2,CASTRGPNYGYTF,TGTGCCAGCACTAGGGGCCCTAACTATGGCTACACCTTC
TRBV29-1,TRBD2,.,TRBJ2-3,CSVEGSGVGDTQYF,TGCAGCGTTGAGGGTAGCGGGGTGGGAGATACGCAGTATTTT
TRBV18,.,.,TRBJ1-2,CASSPFMDSNYGYTF,TGTGCCAGCTCACCATTTATGGACAGCAACTATGGCTACACCTTC
TRBV6-5,TRBD2,.,TRBJ2-7,CASSRGGSLNYEQYF,TGTGCCAGCAGTAGGGGCGGGAGTCTGAACTACGAGCAGTACTTC
TRBV7-6,.,few,TRBJ2-2,CASSLQGNTGELFF,TGTGCCAGCAGCTTACAGGGGAACACCGGGGAGCTGTTTTTT
TRBV19,TRBD1,once,TRBJ1-1,CASVTGGKVGTEAFF,TGTGCCAGTGTGACAGGGGGCAAAGTAGGCACTGAAGCTTTCTTT
TRBV5-1,TRBD2,few,TRBJ2-7,CASRAGGVYEQYF,TGCGCCAGCAGAGCGGGAGGGGTCTACGAGCAGTACTTC
TRBV12-5,.,.,TRBJ2-7,CASGLHGTYEQYF,TGTGCTAGTGGGCTCCATGGCACCTACGAGCAGTACTTC
TRBV29-1,.,few,TRBJ1-1,CSVEASLGMNTEAFF,TGCAGCGTTGAAGCAAGTCTAGGTATGAACACTGAAGCTTTCTTT
TRBV5-6,.,few,TRBJ1-4,CASSPRTGVDWKNCFF,.
TRBV28,TRBD1,.,TRBJ2-1,CASRPGQPLNEQFF,TGTGCCAGCAGGCCGGGACAGCCCCTCAATGAGCAGTTCTTC
TRBV6-1,.,.,TRBJ1-3,CASRDSGGSGNTIYF,TGTGCCAGCAGGGACTCGGGGGGCTCTGGAAACACCATATATTTT
TRBV11-2,.,.,TRBJ2-7,CASSLGARGEQYF,TGTGCCAGCAGCTTAGGTGCGCGGGGCGAGCAGTACTTC
TRBV5-5,TRBD2,.,TRBJ2-1,CASSLIAGAYNEQFF,TGTGCCAGCAGCTTGATAGCGGGAGCCTACAATGAGCAGTTCTTC
TRBV9,TRBD1,once,TRBJ1-2,CASSVGGQVNFYGYTF,TGTGCCAGCAGCGTAGGTGGACAGGTGAATTTCTATGGCTACACCTTC
TRBV2,.,.,TRBJ2-7,CASKLTASYEQYF,TGTGCCAGCAAGTTGACAGCCTCCTACGAGCAGTACTTC
TRBV5-6,.,few,TRBJ2-7,CASSFISGYEQYF,TGTGCCAGCAGCTTTATATCGGGCTACGAGCAGTACTTC